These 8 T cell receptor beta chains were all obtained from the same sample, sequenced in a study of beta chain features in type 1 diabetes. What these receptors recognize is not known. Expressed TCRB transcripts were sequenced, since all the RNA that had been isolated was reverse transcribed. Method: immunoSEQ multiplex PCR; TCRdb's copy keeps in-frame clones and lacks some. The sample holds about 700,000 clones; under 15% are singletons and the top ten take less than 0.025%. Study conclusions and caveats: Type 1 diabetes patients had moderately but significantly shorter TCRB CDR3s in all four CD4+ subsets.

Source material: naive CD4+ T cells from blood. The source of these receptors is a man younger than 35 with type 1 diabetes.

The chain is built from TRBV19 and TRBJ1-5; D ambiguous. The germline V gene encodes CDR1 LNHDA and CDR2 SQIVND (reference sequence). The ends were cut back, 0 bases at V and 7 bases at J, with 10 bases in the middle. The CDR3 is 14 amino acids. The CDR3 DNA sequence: TGTGCCAGTAGTATAGATCGTCCCGGCCAGCCCCAGCATTTT. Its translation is CASSIDRPGQPQHF. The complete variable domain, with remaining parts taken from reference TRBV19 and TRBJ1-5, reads DGGITQSPKYLFRKEGQNVTLSCEQNLNHDAMYWYRQDPGQGLRLIYYSQIVNDFQKGDIAEGYSVSREKKESFPLTVTSAQKNPTAFYLCASSIDRPGQPQHFGDGTRLSIL.

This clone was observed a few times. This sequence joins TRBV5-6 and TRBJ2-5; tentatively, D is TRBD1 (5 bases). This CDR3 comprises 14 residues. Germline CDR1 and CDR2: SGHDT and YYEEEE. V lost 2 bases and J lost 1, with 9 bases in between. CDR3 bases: TGTGCCAGCAGCTTTGAAAGGGGCCAAGAGACCCAGTACTTC. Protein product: CASSFERGQETQYF.

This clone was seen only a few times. In DNA, the CDR3 is TGCAGCGTTGAAGATCCCGGACAGCGAAGCACAGATACGCAGTATTTT. Translation: CSVEDPGQRSTDTQYF. The chain joins TRBV29-1 to TRBJ2-3; perhaps TRBD1 as D (6 bases). CDR1 and CDR2 (germline): SQVTM, ANQGSEA. Trimming took 0 bases from V and 0 from J, leaving 13 bases between them. The CDR3 runs 16 residues.

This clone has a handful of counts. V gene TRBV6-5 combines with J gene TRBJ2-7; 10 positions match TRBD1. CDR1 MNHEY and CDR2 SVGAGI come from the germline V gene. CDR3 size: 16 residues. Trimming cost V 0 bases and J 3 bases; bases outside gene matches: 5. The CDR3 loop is CASSYSLDRGFYEQYF. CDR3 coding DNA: TGTGCCAGCAGTTACTCGTTGGACAGGGGGTTCTACGAGCAGTACTTC.

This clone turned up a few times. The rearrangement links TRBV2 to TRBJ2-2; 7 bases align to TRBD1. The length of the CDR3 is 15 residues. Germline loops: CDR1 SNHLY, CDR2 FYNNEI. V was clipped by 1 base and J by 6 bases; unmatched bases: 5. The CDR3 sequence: CASSEVRGQAGELFF. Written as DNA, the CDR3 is TGTGCCAGCAGTGAAGTGAGGGGGCAAGCCGGGGAGCTGTTTTTT.

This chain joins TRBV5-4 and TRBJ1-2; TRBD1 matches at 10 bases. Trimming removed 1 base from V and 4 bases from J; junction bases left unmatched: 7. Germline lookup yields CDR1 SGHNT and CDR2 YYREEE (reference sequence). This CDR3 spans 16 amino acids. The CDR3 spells CASSLRGQGYGYGYTF. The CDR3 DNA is TGTGCCAGCAGCTTGCGGGGACAGGGGTACGGCTATGGCTACACCTTC.

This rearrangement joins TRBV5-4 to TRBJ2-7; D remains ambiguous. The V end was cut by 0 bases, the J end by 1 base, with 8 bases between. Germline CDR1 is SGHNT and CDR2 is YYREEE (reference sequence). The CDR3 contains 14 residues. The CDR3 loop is CASSLGARSYEQYF. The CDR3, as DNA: TGTGCCAGCAGCTTGGGAGCCAGATCCTACGAGCAGTACTTC.

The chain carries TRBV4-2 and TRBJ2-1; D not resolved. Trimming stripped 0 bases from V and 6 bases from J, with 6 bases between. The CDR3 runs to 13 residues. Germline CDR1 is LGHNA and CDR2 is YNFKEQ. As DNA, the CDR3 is TGTGCCAGCAGCCAAGAACCCACCAATGAGCAGTTCTTC. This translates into CASSQEPTNEQFF.